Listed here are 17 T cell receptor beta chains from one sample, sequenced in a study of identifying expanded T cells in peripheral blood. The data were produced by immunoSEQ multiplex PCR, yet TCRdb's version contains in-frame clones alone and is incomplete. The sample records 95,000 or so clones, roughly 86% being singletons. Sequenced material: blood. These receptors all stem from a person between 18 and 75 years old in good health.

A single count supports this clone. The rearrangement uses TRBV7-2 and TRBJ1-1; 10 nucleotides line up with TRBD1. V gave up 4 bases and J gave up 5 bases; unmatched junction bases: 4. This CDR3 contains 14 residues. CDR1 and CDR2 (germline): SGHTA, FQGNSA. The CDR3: CASSSTGGATEAFF. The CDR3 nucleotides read TGTGCCAGCAGCTCGACAGGGGGCGCGACTGAAGCTTTCTTT.

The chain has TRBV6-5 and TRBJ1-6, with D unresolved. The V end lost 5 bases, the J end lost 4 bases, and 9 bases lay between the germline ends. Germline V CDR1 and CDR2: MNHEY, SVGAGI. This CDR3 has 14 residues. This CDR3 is CASSAGPYNSPLHF. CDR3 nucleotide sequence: TGTGCCAGCAGTGCGGGCCCGTATAATTCACCCCTCCACTTT.

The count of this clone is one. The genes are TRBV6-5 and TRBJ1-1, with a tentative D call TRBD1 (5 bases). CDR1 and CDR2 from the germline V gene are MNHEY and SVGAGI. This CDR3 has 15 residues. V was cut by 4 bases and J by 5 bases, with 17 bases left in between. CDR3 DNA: TGTGCCAGCAGTTCATCTCCGGGGCTGGGGACTGAAGCTTTCTTT. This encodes CASSSSPGLGTEAFF.

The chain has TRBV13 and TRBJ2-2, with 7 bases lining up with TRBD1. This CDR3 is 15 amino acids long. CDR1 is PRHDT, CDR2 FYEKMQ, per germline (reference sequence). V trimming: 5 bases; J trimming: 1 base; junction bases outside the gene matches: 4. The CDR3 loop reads CASSQHRGNTGELFF. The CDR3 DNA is TGTGCCAGCAGCCAACACAGGGGGAACACCGGGGAGCTGTTTTTT.

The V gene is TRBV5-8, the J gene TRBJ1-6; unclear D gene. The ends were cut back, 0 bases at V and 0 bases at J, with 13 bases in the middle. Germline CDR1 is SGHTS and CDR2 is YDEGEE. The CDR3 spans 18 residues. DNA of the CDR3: TGTGCCAGCAGCTTGGTGTTGGTGGGAAGCTCCTATAATTCACCCCTCCACTTT. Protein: CASSLVLVGSSYNSPLHF.

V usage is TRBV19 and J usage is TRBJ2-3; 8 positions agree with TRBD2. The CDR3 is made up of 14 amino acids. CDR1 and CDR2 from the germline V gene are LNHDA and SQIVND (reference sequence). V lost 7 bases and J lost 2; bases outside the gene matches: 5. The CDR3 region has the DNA TGTGCCAGTATGGGAGCGGGGGTCACAGATACGCAGTATTTT. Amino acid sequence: CASMGAGVTDTQYF.

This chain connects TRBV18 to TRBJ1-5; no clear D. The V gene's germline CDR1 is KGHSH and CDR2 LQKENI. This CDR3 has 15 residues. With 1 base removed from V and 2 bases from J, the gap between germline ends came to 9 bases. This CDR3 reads CASSPLSGGNQPQHF. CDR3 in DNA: TGTGCCAGCTCACCACTCTCAGGTGGCAATCAGCCCCAGCATTTT.

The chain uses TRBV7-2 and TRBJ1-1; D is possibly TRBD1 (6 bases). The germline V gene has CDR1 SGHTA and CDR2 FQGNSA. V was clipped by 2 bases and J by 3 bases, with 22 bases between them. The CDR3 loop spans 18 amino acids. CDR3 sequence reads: CASSLRGEGPKGDTEAFF. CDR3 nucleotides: TGTGCCAGCAGCTTAAGGGGCGAAGGGCCCAAGGGGGACACTGAAGCTTTCTTT.

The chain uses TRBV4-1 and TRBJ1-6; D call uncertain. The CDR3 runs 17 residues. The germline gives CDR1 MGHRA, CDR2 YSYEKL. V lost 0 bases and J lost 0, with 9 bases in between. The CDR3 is CASSQDQASSYNSPLHF. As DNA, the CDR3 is TGCGCCAGCAGCCAAGATCAGGCGAGCTCCTATAATTCACCCCTCCACTTT.

The CDR3 reads CASIDRDRAYEQYF. The CDR3 bases are TGTGCCAGCATCGACAGGGACAGGGCTTACGAGCAGTACTTC. The chain is built from TRBV6-5 and TRBJ2-7, with 9 bases aligning to TRBD1. CDR1 and CDR2 from the germline V gene are MNHEY and SVGAGI. The CDR3 has 14 amino acids. Germline trimming cut 7 bases from V and 4 bases from J; bases unmatched to any gene: 8.

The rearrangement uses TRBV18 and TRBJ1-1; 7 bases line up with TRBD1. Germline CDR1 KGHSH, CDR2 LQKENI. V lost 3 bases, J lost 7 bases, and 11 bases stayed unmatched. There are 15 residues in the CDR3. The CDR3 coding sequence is TGTGCCAGCTCACCTTCCACAGGGGTGGCTATTGAAGCTTTCTTT. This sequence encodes CASSPSTGVAIEAFF. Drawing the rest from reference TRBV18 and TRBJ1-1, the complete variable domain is NAGVMQNPRHLVRRRGQEARLRCSPMKGHSHVYWYRQLPEEGLKFMVYLQKENIIDESGMPKERFSAEFPKEGPSILRIQQVVRGDSAAYFCASSPSTGVAIEAFFGQGTRLTVV.

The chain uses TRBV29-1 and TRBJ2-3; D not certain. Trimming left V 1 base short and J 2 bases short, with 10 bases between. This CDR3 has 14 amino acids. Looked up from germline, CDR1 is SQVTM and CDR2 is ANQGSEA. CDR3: CSVEARPITDTQYF. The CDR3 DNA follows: TGCAGCGTTGAAGCGCGTCCGATCACAGATACGCAGTATTTT.

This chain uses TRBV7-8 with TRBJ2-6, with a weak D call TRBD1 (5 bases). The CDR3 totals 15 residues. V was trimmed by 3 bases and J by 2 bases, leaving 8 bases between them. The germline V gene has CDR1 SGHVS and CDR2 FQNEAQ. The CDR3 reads CASSFSGTGANVLTF. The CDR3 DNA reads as TGTGCCAGCAGCTTTTCAGGGACTGGGGCCAACGTCCTGACTTTC.

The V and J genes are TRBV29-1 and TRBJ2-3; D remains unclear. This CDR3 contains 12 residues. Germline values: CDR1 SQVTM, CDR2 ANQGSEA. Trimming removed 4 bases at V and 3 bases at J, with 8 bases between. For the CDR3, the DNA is TGCAGCGTTGGGGTTAGAACAGATACGCAGTATTTT. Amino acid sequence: CSVGVRTDTQYF.

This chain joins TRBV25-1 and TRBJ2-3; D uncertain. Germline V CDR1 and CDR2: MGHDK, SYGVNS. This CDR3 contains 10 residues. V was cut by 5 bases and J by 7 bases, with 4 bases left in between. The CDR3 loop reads CASSWNTQYF. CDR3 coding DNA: TGTGCCAGCAGTTGGAATACGCAGTATTTT.

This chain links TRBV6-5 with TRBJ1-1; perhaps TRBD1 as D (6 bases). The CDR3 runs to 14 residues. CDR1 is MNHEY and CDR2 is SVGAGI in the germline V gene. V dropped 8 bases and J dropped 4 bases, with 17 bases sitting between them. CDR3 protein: CASAHNRDRTEAFF. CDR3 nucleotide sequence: TGTGCCAGCGCTCATAACAGGGATCGCACTGAAGCTTTCTTT.

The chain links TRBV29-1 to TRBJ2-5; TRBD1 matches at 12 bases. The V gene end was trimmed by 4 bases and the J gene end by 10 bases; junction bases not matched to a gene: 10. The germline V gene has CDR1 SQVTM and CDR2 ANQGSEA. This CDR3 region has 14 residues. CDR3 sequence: CSVGTGTGGQVQYF. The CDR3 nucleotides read TGCAGCGTTGGGACCGGGACAGGGGGCCAGGTCCAGTACTTC.